These 4 T cell receptor beta chains originate from one sample sequenced in a study of control samples from healthy donors and cancer patients. Produced via immunoSEQ multiplex PCR; TCRdb's table is partial and in-frame only. The table records under 140,000 clones, 88% of them present only once. The sample comprised PBMCs. Receptors originate from a woman aged 55-75 years with lung cancer.

The chain joins TRBV9 to TRBJ2-5; 7 bases align to TRBD2. Losses at the gene ends were 0 bases for V and 3 bases for J; bases not matched to a gene: 5. The CDR3 totals 15 residues. The V gene's germline CDR1 is SGDLS and CDR2 YYNGEE. Written as DNA, the CDR3 is TGTGCCAGCAGCGTAGGGAGCGGGGTTGAAGAGACCCAGTACTTC. Protein sequence: CASSVGSGVEETQYF. Full variable domain (rest looked up from reference TRBV9 and TRBJ2-5): DSGVTQTPKHLITATGQRVTLRCSPRSGDLSVYWYQQSLDQGLQFLIQYYNGEERAKGNILERFSAQQFPDLHSELNLSSLELGDSALYFCASSVGSGVEETQYFGPGTRLLVL.

This chain's CDR3 is CASSLNNRGQGEKLFF. The CDR3 DNA reads TGTGCCAGCAGCTTAAACAACAGGGGGCAGGGTGAAAAACTGTTTTTT. The V call is TRBV5-6, the J call TRBJ1-4; 9 bases map to TRBD1. V lost 2 bases to trimming and J lost 7 bases; unmatched junction nucleotides: 9. Germline V gene data show CDR1 as SGHDT and CDR2 as YYEEEE. This CDR3 is built from 16 residues.

This clone was detected ten times or more. This chain links TRBV4-1 with TRBJ1-3; D not certain. Trimming stripped 6 bases from V and 0 bases from J, with 15 bases between. The CDR3 is made up of 16 amino acids. Per germline, CDR1 MGHRA and CDR2 YSYEKL. DNA of the CDR3: TGCGCCAGCAGTCGAGTCTGGGTCACCTCTGGAAACACCATATATTTT. Translating gives CASSRVWVTSGNTIYF.

This chain links TRBV15 with TRBJ1-4; tentative D call: TRBD1 (6 bases). The CDR3 length is 15 residues. Trimming removed 3 bases from V and 7 bases from J, with 15 bases in between. The germline gives CDR1 LNHNV, CDR2 YYDKDF (reference sequence). CDR3 nucleotide sequence: TGTGCCACCAGCAGCTCCCTAGGACAGACTGAAAAACTGTTTTTT. It translates to CATSSSLGQTEKLFF.